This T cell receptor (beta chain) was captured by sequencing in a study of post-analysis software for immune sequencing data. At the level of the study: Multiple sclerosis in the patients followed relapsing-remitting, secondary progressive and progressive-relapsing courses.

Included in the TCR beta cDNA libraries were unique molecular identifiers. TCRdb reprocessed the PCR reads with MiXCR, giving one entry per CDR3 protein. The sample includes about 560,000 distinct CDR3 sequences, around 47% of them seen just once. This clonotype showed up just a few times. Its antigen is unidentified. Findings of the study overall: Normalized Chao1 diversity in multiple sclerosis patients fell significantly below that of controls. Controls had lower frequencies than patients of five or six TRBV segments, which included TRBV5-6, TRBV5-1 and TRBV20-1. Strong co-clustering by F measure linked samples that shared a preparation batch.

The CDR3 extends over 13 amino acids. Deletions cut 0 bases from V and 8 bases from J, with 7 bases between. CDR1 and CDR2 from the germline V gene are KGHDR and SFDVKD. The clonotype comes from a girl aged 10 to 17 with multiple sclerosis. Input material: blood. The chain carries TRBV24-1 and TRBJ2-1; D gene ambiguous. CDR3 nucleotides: TGTGCCACCAGTGATTTGTTGGCGGATGAGCAGTTCTTC. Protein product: CATSDLLADEQFF.